The clone carrying this T cell receptor (beta chain) was detected ten times or more. The data were taken from a study of chronic HIV infection and antiretroviral therapy. One entry per CDR3 protein results from TCRdb running MiXCR on the 5' RACE reads. The table shows over 40,000 distinct CDR3 sequences, with over 15% occurring only once. The CDR3 covers 15 residues. Germline trimming cut 3 bases from V and 2 bases from J; bases unmatched to any gene: 1. The J gene is TRBJ2-6, the V gene TRBV12-3 or TRBV12-4; 7 bases match TRBD2. Material: peripheral blood. The sequence came from an adult who had HIV and had not received antiretroviral therapy, or was an uninfected healthy control (not recorded which). The DNA of the CDR3 is TGTGCCAGCAGTTTGGGAGGGGCTGGGGCCAACGTCCTGACTTTC. Amino acid sequence: CASSLGGAGANVLTF.